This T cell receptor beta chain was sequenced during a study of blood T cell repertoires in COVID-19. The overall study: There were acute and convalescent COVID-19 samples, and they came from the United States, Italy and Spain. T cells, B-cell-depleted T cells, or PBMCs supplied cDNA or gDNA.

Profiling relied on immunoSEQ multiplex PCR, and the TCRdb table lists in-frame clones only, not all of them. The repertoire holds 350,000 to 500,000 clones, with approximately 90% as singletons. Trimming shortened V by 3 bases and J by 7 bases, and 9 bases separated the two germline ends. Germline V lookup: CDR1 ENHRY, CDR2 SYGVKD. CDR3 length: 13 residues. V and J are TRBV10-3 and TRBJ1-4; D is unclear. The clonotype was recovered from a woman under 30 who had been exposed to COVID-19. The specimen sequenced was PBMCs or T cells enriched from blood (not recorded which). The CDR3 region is CAISDKGGEKLFF. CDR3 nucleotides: TGTGCCATCAGTGACAAGGGAGGTGAAAAACTGTTTTTT.